These 27 T cell receptor beta chains were sequenced from one sample in a study of preoperative IRX-2 immunotherapy in early breast cancer. Profiling relied on immunoSEQ multiplex PCR, and the TCRdb table lists in-frame clones only, not all of them. The repertoire holds over 60,000 clones, with roughly 94% as singletons. Specified treatment: preoperative locoregional IRX-2 cytokine immunotherapy. The material was obtained from a patient treated with IRX-2 immunotherapy. These receptors were collected from a human donor with breast cancer.

V and J are TRBV6-5 and TRBJ1-1; D might be TRBD1 (6 bases). The CDR3 extends over 13 amino acids. The V gene's germline CDR1 is MNHEY and CDR2 SVGAGI. Trimming took 7 bases from V and 1 from J, leaving 10 bases between them. The CDR3 region is CASNQGQNTEAFF. The CDR3 DNA is TGTGCCAGCAACCAGGGACAGAACACTGAAGCTTTCTTT.

J is TRBJ2-4 and V is TRBV5-1, with 7 nucleotides matching TRBD2. The CDR3 is made up of 16 amino acids. Germline V CDR1 and CDR2: SGHRS, YFSETQ. J was trimmed by 0 bases and V by 4 bases; bases with no gene match: 7. The CDR3 is CASSRGGFLAKNIQYF. In DNA form, the CDR3 reads TGCGCCAGCAGCCGGGGAGGGTTCCTAGCCAAAAACATTCAGTACTTC.

V and J are TRBV9 and TRBJ1-3; D gene unclear. This CDR3 is built from 12 residues. Germline values: CDR1 SGDLS, CDR2 YYNGEE. Deletions cut 9 bases from V and 0 bases from J, with 7 bases between. The CDR3 DNA reads TGTGCCACCCCGGACTCTGGAAACACCATATATTTT. Translated: CATPDSGNTIYF.

This chain links TRBV9 with TRBJ1-5, with TRBD1 as a possible D gene (5 bases). The germline CDR1 and CDR2 sequences are SGDLS and YYNGEE. V dropped 4 bases and J dropped 1 base, with 12 bases sitting between them. The CDR3 consists of 15 residues. Here the CDR3 DNA reads TGTGCCAGCAGCCAGATGGGGGGGAGCAATCAGCCCCAGCATTTT. Translation gives CASSQMGGSNQPQHF.

The chain uses TRBV29-1 and TRBJ1-1, with D tentatively TRBD1 (6 bases). The CDR3 is made up of 14 amino acids. Germline V gene sequence: CDR1 SQVTM, CDR2 ANQGSEA. V gave up 4 bases and J gave up 2 bases, with 14 bases separating them. The CDR3 here is CSVARTVTNTEAFF. The CDR3 DNA sequence: TGCAGCGTTGCTAGGACAGTTACTAACACTGAAGCTTTCTTT.

The J gene is TRBJ1-1, the V gene TRBV4-3, with a tentative D call TRBD1 (5 bases). Germline CDR1 and CDR2: LGHNA and YSLEER. V was shortened by 2 bases and J by 4 bases, with 11 bases between the two germline ends. This CDR3 region has 14 residues. Here the CDR3 reads CASSQMGVPTEAFF. The CDR3 region has the DNA TGCGCCAGCAGCCAAATGGGGGTCCCCACTGAAGCTTTCTTT.

The chain recombines TRBV7-2 with TRBJ2-2, with 10 positions matching TRBD2. Germline V gene data show CDR1 as SGHTA and CDR2 as FQGNSA. The CDR3 loop spans 16 amino acids. Trimming took 5 bases from V and 7 from J; bases not matched to a gene: 10. This chain's CDR3 is CASSRGLAGADGELFF. CDR3 nucleotide sequence: TGTGCCAGCAGCAGGGGTCTAGCGGGAGCGGACGGGGAGCTGTTTTTT.

The rearrangement links TRBV19 to TRBJ2-2; TRBD1 agrees at 8 bases. Germline CDR1 is LNHDA and CDR2 is SQIVND (reference sequence). The V and J ends lost 3 bases and 6 bases, in that order; junction bases with no gene match: 6. CDR3 length: 15 residues. This CDR3 is CASSIRQGLAGELFF. The CDR3 DNA reads TGTGCCAGTAGTATCCGACAGGGGTTGGCCGGGGAGCTGTTTTTT.

This clone appeared a single time. The DNA of the CDR3 is TGTGCCAGCAGTTTTTGGGATGCCGGTAGCCCAACTAATGAAAAACTGTTTTTT. Protein: CASSFWDAGSPTNEKLFF. This chain uses TRBV28 with TRBJ1-4; D remains unclear. V was shortened by 3 bases and J by 0 bases, with 17 bases between the two germline ends. CDR3 size: 18 residues. The germline gives CDR1 MDHEN, CDR2 SYDVKM.

This chain connects TRBV6-1 to TRBJ1-2, with 7 nucleotides matching TRBD1. The germline V gene has CDR1 MNHNS and CDR2 SASEGT. This CDR3 is built from 18 residues. J lost 3 bases, V lost 3 bases, and 16 bases had no gene match. The CDR3 DNA is TGTGCCAGCAGTGAGAGAATCCCCCCCGGACAGGCCCACTATGGCTACACCTTC. Protein: CASSERIPPGQAHYGYTF.

The chain carries TRBV6-5 and TRBJ2-1; 10 positions match TRBD1. With V trimmed by 2 bases and J by 8 bases, 6 bases remained unmatched. This CDR3 has 15 amino acids. Germline V gene lookup returns CDR1 MNHEY and CDR2 SVGAGI. CDR3 amino acids: CASSYAGTGDHEQFF. As DNA, the CDR3 is TGTGCCAGCAGTTACGCCGGGACAGGGGACCATGAGCAGTTCTTC.

The chain is built from TRBV30 and TRBJ2-5, with 10 positions matching TRBD1. This CDR3 region has 11 residues. Germline CDR1 reads GTSNPN; CDR2 reads SVGIG (reference sequence). The V segment lost 1 base and the J segment 12 bases; nucleotides outside the gene matches: 2. This CDR3 reads CAWSAGTGEYF. CDR3 nucleotide sequence: TGTGCCTGGAGTGCCGGGACAGGGGAGTACTTC. Based on the CDR3 plus reference TRBV30 and TRBJ2-5, the full variable domain is SQTIHQWPATLVQPVGSPLSLECTVEGTSNPNLYWYRQAAGRGLQLLFYSVGIGQISSEVPQNLSASRPQDRQFILSSKKLLLSDSGFYLCAWSAGTGEYFGPGTRLLVL.

This clone was picked up one time. The chain couples TRBV7-9 to TRBJ1-1; 7 positions match TRBD1. CDR3 length: 14 amino acids. Germline V gene lookup returns CDR1 SEHNR and CDR2 FQNEAQ (reference sequence). V was clipped by 2 bases and J by 1 base; unmatched bases: 1. Here the CDR3 reads CASSLYRGNTEAFF. The CDR3 region has the DNA TGTGCCAGCAGCTTATACAGGGGGAACACTGAAGCTTTCTTT.

The gene calls are TRBV10-3 and TRBJ2-1; no clear D. Germline V lookup: CDR1 ENHRY, CDR2 SYGVKD. V dropped 3 bases and J dropped 0 bases, with 3 bases sitting between them. The CDR3 loop spans 13 amino acids. CDR3 sequence: CAISDFSYNEQFF. The CDR3 nucleotides are TGTGCCATCAGTGACTTCTCCTACAATGAGCAGTTCTTC.

This chain links TRBV6-6 with TRBJ1-6, with unresolved D. V was shortened by 4 bases and J by 8 bases, with 12 bases between the two germline ends. This CDR3 is 14 amino acids long. CDR1 and CDR2 from the germline V gene are MNHNY and SVGAGI (reference sequence). The CDR3 DNA is TGTGCCAGCAGTTTCATTCCACGGGATTCACCCCTCCACTTT. Protein sequence: CASSFIPRDSPLHF.

This clone was observed once. The CDR3 here is CASSQDPGWTARTEAFF. The CDR3 DNA is TGCGCCAGCAGCCAAGATCCCGGCTGGACTGCTAGGACTGAAGCTTTCTTT. The chain uses TRBV4-1 and TRBJ1-1, with no clear D. The length of the CDR3 is 17 residues. Germline V lookup: CDR1 MGHRA, CDR2 YSYEKL. Trimming took off 0 bases at V and 5 bases at J, with 19 bases between the two ends.

The genes are TRBV5-1 and TRBJ2-2, with D possibly being TRBD1 or TRBD2 (5 bases each). Germline V gives CDR1 SGHRS, CDR2 YFSETQ. V dropped 6 bases and J dropped 3 bases, with 12 bases sitting between them. The CDR3 loop spans 14 amino acids. CDR3 sequence (DNA): TGCGCCAGCACGGGGCAGGATCACACCGGGGAGCTGTTTTTT. Protein product: CASTGQDHTGELFF.

J is TRBJ1-2 and V is TRBV6-1; 8 bases line up with TRBD1. Per the germline V gene, CDR1 is MNHNS and CDR2 is SASEGT. CDR3 length: 14 residues. Trimming removed 3 bases from V and 0 bases from J; junction bases left unmatched: 0. CDR3 loop: CASSEDRANYGYTF. CDR3 coding DNA: TGTGCCAGCAGTGAGGACAGGGCTAACTATGGCTACACCTTC.

The gene calls are TRBV5-1 and TRBJ2-5; D assignment may be TRBD1 or TRBD2 (5 bases each). V lost 0 bases, J lost 0 bases, and 9 bases lay in between. There are 15 residues in the CDR3. Germline V gives CDR1 SGHRS, CDR2 YFSETQ. The CDR3 DNA sequence: TGCGCCAGCAGCTTGGCCGGGACCAACCAAGAGACCCAGTACTTC. As protein: CASSLAGTNQETQYF.

This sequence joins TRBV4-3 and TRBJ2-2; possibly TRBD1 for D (5 bases). This CDR3 is built from 14 residues. Germline CDR1 reads LGHNA; CDR2 reads YSLEER. Trimming took off 4 bases at V and 6 bases at J, with 12 bases between the two ends. The CDR3 loop is CASSPRTSPGELFF. In nucleotides, the CDR3 is TGCGCCAGCAGCCCACGGACATCCCCCGGGGAGCTGTTTTTT.

The rearrangement uses TRBV27 and TRBJ1-1; D is ambiguous. Per germline, CDR1 MNHEY and CDR2 SMNVEV (reference sequence). V dropped 5 bases and J dropped 5 bases, with 18 bases sitting between them. The CDR3 contains 15 residues. The CDR3 sequence: CASSKVDRLRTEAFF. The DNA for the CDR3 is TGTGCCAGCAGTAAGGTGGACCGCCTACGGACTGAAGCTTTCTTT.

The rearrangement links TRBV5-6 to TRBJ2-2; tentative D call: TRBD1 (5 bases). This CDR3 is built from 13 residues. Germline CDR1 and CDR2: SGHDT and YYEEEE. The V gene lost 3 bases and the J gene lost 6 bases, with 9 bases spanning the gap. Here the CDR3 DNA reads TGTGCCAGCAGCTGGGGCGCCCCCGGGGAGCTGTTTTTT. As protein: CASSWGAPGELFF.

The rearrangement links TRBV2 to TRBJ2-3; maybe TRBD1 (5 bases). CDR1 and CDR2 from the germline V gene are SNHLY and FYNNEI. The ends were cut back, 5 bases at V and 4 bases at J, with 10 bases in the middle. The CDR3 sequence is 13 residues long. In DNA, the CDR3 is TGTGCCAGCAGTCAGGGATCTGCAGATACGCAGTATTTT. Encoded protein: CASSQGSADTQYF.

This chain connects TRBV7-9 to TRBJ1-1; D gene uncertain. Germline V gene lookup returns CDR1 SEHNR and CDR2 FQNEAQ (reference sequence). There are 16 residues in the CDR3. The V end was cut by 2 bases, the J end by 7 bases, with 20 bases between. CDR3 loop: CASSLRTLGFGGEAFF. The CDR3 DNA reads TGTGCCAGCAGCTTACGCACGCTGGGGTTCGGCGGTGAAGCTTTCTTT.

The rearrangement joins TRBV7-9 to TRBJ2-7; D not resolved. Germline lookup yields CDR1 SEHNR and CDR2 FQNEAQ (reference sequence). V shed 6 bases and J shed 6 bases, with 9 bases lying between them. This CDR3 has 11 residues. CDR3 loop: CASSSWTEQYF. The CDR3 DNA reads as TGTGCCAGCAGTTCATGGACCGAGCAGTACTTC.

The sample holds a few counts of this clone. The rearrangement joins TRBV7-2 to TRBJ1-2, with D perhaps matching TRBD1 (6 bases). The ends were cut back, 1 base at V and 5 bases at J, with 14 bases in the middle. The CDR3 has 15 amino acids. Germline lookup yields CDR1 SGHTA and CDR2 FQGNSA. The CDR3, as DNA: TGTGCCAGCAGCTTAGGTCGTGCAGGGGTATATGGCTACACCTTC. It is translated as CASSLGRAGVYGYTF.

The gene calls are TRBV18 and TRBJ1-6; unclear D gene. Germline loops: CDR1 KGHSH, CDR2 LQKENI. The CDR3 consists of 15 residues. V gave up 4 bases and J gave up 7 bases, with 14 bases separating them. In DNA form, the CDR3 reads TGTGCCAGCTCACAGGCGCAAATTCAAAATTCACCCCTCCACTTT. It codes for CASSQAQIQNSPLHF.